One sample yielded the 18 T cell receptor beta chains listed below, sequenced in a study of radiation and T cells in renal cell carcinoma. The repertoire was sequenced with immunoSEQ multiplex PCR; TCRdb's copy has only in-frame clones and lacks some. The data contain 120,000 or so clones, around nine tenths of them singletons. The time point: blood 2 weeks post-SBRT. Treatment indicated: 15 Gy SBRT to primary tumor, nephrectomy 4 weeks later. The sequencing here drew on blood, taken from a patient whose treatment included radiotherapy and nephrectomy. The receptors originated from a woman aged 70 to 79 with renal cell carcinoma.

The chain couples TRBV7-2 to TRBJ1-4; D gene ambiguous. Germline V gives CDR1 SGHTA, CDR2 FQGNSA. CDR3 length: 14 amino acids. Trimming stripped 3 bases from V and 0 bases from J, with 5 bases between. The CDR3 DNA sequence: TGTGCCAGCAGCTTCGGGACAACTAATGAAAAACTGTTTTTT. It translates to CASSFGTTNEKLFF.

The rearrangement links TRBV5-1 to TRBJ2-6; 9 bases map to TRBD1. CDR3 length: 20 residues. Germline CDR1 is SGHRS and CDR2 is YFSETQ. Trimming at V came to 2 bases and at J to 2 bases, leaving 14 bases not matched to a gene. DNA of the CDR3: TGCGCCAGCAGCTTCTTCCGGGGGACAGGGTTGACTACTGGGGCCAACGTCCTGACTTTC. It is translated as CASSFFRGTGLTTGANVLTF.

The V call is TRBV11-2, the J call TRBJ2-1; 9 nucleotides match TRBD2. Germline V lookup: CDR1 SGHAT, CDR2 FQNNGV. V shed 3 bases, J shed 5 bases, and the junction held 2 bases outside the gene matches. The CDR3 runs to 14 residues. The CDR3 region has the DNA TGTGCCAGCAGCTTTGCGGGAGGGAACAATGAGCAGTTCTTC. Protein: CASSFAGGNNEQFF.

The CDR3 DNA sequence: TGCGCCAGCAGCTTGGGCCAGGGGTTGGTAAACGAGCAGTACTTC. The encoded protein is CASSLGQGLVNEQYF. The rearrangement uses TRBV5-1 and TRBJ2-7; perhaps TRBD1 as D (6 bases). The CDR3 runs to 15 residues. In germline, CDR1 is SGHRS, CDR2 YFSETQ. V was clipped by 0 bases and J by 5 bases, with 15 bases between them.

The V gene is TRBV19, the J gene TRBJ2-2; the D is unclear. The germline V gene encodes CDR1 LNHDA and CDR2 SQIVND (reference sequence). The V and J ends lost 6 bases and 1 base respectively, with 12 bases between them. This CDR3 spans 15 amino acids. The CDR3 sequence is CASRSVSGNTGELFF. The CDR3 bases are TGTGCCAGTAGAAGCGTCTCGGGGAACACCGGGGAGCTGTTTTTT.

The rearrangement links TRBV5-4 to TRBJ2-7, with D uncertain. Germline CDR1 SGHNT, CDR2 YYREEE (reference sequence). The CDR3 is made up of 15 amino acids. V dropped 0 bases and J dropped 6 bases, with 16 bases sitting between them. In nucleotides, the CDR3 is TGTGCCAGCAGCTTGGATCTTCTCAGCTTAGGCGAGCAGTACTTC. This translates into CASSLDLLSLGEQYF.

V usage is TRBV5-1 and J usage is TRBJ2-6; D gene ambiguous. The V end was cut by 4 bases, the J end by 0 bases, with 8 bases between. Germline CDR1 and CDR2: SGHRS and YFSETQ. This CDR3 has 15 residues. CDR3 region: CASSNRISGANVLTF. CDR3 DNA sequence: TGCGCCAGCAGCAATCGGATCTCTGGGGCCAACGTCCTGACTTTC.

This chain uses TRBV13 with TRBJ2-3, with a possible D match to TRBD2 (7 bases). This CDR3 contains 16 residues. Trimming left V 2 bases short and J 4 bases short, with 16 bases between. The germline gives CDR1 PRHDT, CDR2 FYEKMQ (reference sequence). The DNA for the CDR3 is TGTGCCAGCAGCTTAACCGGGGGGCGGGTTTCAGATACGCAGTATTTT. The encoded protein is CASSLTGGRVSDTQYF.

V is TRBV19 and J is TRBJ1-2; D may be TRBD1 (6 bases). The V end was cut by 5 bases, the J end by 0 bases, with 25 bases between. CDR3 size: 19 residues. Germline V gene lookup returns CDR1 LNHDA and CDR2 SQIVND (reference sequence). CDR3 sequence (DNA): TGTGCCAGTAGTTTAAGAGTGGCAGGGGCCCGTGCAGCTAACTATGGCTACACCTTC. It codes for CASSLRVAGARAANYGYTF.

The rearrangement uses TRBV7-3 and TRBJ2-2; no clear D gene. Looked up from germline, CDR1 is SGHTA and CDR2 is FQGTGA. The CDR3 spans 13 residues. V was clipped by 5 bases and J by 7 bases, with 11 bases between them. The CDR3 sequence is CASSPTSVGELFF. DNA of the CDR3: TGTGCCAGCAGCCCAACTTCGGTCGGGGAGCTGTTTTTT.

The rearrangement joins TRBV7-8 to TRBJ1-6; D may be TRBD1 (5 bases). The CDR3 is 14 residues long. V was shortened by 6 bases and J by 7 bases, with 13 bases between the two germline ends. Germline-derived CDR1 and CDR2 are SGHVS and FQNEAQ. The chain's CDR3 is CASSPGPHNSPLHF. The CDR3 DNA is TGTGCCAGCAGTCCGGGACCCCACAATTCACCCCTCCACTTT.

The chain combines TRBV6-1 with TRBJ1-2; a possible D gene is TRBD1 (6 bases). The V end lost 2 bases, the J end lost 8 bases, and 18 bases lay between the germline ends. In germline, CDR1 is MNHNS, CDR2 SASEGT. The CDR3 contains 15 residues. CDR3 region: CASSERWGLGMGYTF. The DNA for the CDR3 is TGTGCCAGCAGTGAACGCTGGGGGCTAGGTATGGGCTACACCTTC.

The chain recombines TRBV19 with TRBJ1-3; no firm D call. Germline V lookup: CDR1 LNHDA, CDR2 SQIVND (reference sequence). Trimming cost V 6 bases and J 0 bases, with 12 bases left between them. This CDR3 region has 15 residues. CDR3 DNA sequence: TGTGCCAGTAGCCCCGTCCTGAGCTCTGGAAACACCATATATTTT. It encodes CASSPVLSSGNTIYF. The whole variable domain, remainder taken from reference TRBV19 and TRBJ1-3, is DGGITQSPKYLFRKEGQNVTLSCEQNLNHDAMYWYRQDPGQGLRLIYYSQIVNDFQKGDIAEGYSVSREKKESFPLTVTSAQKNPTAFYLCASSPVLSSGNTIYFGEGSWLTVV.

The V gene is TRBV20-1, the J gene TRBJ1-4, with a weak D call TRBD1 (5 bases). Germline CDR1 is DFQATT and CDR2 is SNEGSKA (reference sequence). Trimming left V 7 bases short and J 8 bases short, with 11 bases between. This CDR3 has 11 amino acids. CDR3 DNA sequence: TGCAGTGTTCCCCGGACAGAAAAACTGTTTTTT. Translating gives CSVPRTEKLFF.

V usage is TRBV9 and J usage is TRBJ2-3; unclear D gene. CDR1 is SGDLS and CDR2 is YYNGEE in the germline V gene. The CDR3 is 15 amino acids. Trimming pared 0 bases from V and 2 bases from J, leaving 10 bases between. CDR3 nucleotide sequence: TGTGCCAGCAGCGTAGCTGGTCACTACACAGATACGCAGTATTTT. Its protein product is CASSVAGHYTDTQYF.

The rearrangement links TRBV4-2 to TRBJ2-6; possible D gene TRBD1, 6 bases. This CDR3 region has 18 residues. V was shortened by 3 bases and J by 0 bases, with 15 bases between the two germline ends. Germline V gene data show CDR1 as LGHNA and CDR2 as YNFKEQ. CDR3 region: CASSHRQEFSSGANVLTF. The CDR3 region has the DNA TGTGCCAGCAGCCACAGACAGGAATTTTCCTCTGGGGCCAACGTCCTGACTTTC.

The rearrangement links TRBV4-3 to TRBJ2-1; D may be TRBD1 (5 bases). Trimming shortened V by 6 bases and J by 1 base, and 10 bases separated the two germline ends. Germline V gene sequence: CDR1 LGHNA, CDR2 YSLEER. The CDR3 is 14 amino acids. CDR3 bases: TGCGCCAGCAGTCCCAGGGCTTCCTACAATGAGCAGTTCTTC. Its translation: CASSPRASYNEQFF.

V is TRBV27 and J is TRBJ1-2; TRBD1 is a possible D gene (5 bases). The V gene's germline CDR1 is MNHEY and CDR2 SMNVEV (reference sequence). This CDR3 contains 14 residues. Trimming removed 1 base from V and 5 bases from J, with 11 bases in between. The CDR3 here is CASSLLDGTYGYTF. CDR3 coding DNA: TGTGCCAGCAGTTTATTGGACGGGACTTATGGCTACACCTTC.